A few counts support the clone carrying this T cell receptor (beta chain). All of the isolated RNA was reverse transcribed, so expressed TCRB transcripts were sequenced. Using immunoSEQ multiplex PCR, the repertoire was profiled, and TCRdb retains in-frame clones only, with some absent. The data contain around 450,000 clones, roughly 10% of them singletons. This entry comes from a study of beta chain features in type 1 diabetes. CDR1 KGHSH and CDR2 LQKENI come from the germline V gene. Trimming shortened V by 3 bases and J by 5 bases, and 15 bases separated the two germline ends. This CDR3 is built from 15 residues.

The rearrangement joins TRBV18 to TRBJ2-3, with TRBD2 as a possible D gene (5 bases). The sample comprised naive CD4+ T cells from blood. The source is a woman younger than 30 in good health. CDR3 coding DNA: TGTGCCAGCTCACCTGGGAGAAGGGCCAGAGATACGCAGTATTTT. Translation gives CASSPGRRARDTQYF.